Sequencing of this T cell receptor beta chain was carried out in a study of blood T cell repertoires in COVID-19. Study-level background: The study drew acute and convalescent COVID-19 samples from the United States, Italy and Spain. T cells, B-cell-depleted T cells, or PBMCs supplied cDNA or gDNA.

One Seattle source followed patients from active infection through their disease course. Methods used by the authors: The authors estimated nucleated cell counts from reference gene primer amplification. Some clones are missing from TCRdb's copy, which holds only in-frame ones; the method was immunoSEQ multiplex PCR. V and J calls and clone size come straight from that table; D and trimming were deduced from the DNA. The sample has some 50,000 clones, about nine tenths seen once. Trimming left V 8 bases short and J 5 bases short, with 16 bases between. The CDR3 sequence is 13 residues long. Germline loops: CDR1 MNHNY, CDR2 SVGAGI (reference sequence).

Material for sequencing was peripheral blood. This sequence originates from a woman of 80 years or more with COVID-19, enrolled during active disease. The V and J genes are TRBV6-6 and TRBJ2-7; D is possibly TRBD2 (5 bases). The CDR3 DNA sequence: TGTGCCAGCGTTTTAGACGAGGGTCACGAGCAGTACTTC. As protein: CASVLDEGHEQYF.